This T cell receptor (beta chain) was sequenced for a study of blood T cell repertoires in COVID-19. Across the whole study: Sources were T cells, B-cell-depleted T cells, or PBMCs; the material itself was cDNA or gDNA.

The CDR3 contains 14 residues. The germline CDR1 and CDR2 sequences are SGHNT and YYREEE (reference sequence). J lost 2 bases, V lost 4 bases, and 4 bases had no gene match. Authors' processing steps: Amplification from reference gene primers served as the basis for estimated nucleated cell counts. Method: immunoSEQ multiplex PCR; TCRdb's copy keeps in-frame clones and lacks some. V and J calls and clone size are given by that table; D and trimming were obtained from the DNA. The repertoire holds roughly 140,000 clones, with 80% to 85% as singletons. Participants were aged about 18 to 90 years, lived in 24 US areas, and enrolled virtually. Exposed volunteers were people who met a COVID-19 case within 2 weeks before study entry.

The V call is TRBV5-4, the J call TRBJ2-3; 7 nucleotides align to TRBD2. This clonotype was obtained from a woman aged 50 to 60 who had been exposed to COVID-19. Sequencing was carried out using PBMCs or T cells enriched from blood (not recorded which). The DNA of the CDR3 is TGTGCCAGCAGCGTGGGACTAAACACAGATACGCAGTATTTT. Its protein product is CASSVGLNTDTQYF.